A selection of T cell receptor beta chains follows, all from one sample in a study of blood T cell repertoires in COVID-19. The table came from immunoSEQ multiplex PCR; TCRdb's copy has only in-frame clones and leaves some out. The table includes more than 350,000 clones, around nine tenths detected once. Sequenced: PBMCs or T cells enriched from blood (not recorded which). The source is a woman aged 45-59 years who had recovered from COVID-19. Both conserved end residues are part of each CDR3. D genes are given only for firm matches. Expanded clones get a size class; other rows say once, few or many, or leave the size out.

V: TRBV6-5
J: TRBJ1-2
size: NA
D: TRBD1
CDR3: CASRDLQGPGYTF
DNA: TGTGCCAGCAGAGACTTACAGGGGCCTGGCTACACCTTC

V: TRBV10-1
J: TRBJ2-7
size: NA
D: TRBD1
CDR3: CASSELWDSPDENYEQYF
DNA: TGCGCCAGCAGTGAGTTATGGGACAGTCCCGACGAGAACTACGAGCAGTACTTC

V: TRBV2
J: TRBJ1-5
size: NA
D: TRBD1
CDR3: CASSADRGQPQHF
DNA: TGTGCCAGCAGTGCTGACAGGGGCCAGCCCCAGCATTTT

V: TRBV5-3
J: TRBJ2-7
size: NA
D: NA
CDR3: CASSTHYEQYF
DNA: TGTGCCAGTTCGACTCACTACGAGCAGTACTTC

V: TRBV6-1
J: TRBJ2-7
size: NA
D: TRBD2
CDR3: CASSEALGLAYEQYF
DNA: TGTGCCAGCAGTGAAGCGCTCGGACTAGCCTACGAGCAGTACTTC

V: TRBV24-1
J: TRBJ2-1
size: NA
D: TRBD1
CDR3: CATSDSRGNNEQFF
DNA: TGTGCCACCAGTGATAGCAGGGGGAACAATGAGCAGTTCTTC

V: TRBV7-2
J: TRBJ1-5
size: few
D: TRBD1
CDR3: CASSSPRTGQPQHF
DNA: TGTGCCAGCAGCTCGCCCCGGACAGGACAGCCCCAGCATTTT

V: TRBV24-1
J: TRBJ1-5
size: NA
D: NA
CDR3: CATSDSARGSNQPQHF
DNA: TGTGCCACCAGTGATTCCGCACGGGGGAGCAATCAGCCCCAGCATTTT

V: TRBV15
J: TRBJ2-5
size: NA
D: NA
CDR3: CATSRAPPTGMMGETQYF
DNA: TGTGCCACCAGCAGGGCCCCGCCAACGGGGATGATGGGAGAGACCCAGTACTTC

V: TRBV3-1/TRBV3-2
J: TRBJ1-5
size: NA
D: NA
CDR3: CASSQTDYQPQHF
DNA: TGTGCCAGCAGCCAGACAGACTATCAGCCCCAGCATTTT

V: TRBV28
J: TRBJ1-2
size: NA
D: TRBD1
CDR3: CASQTSGTGGIDYGYTF
DNA: TGTGCCAGCCAAACCTCCGGGACAGGGGGCATCGACTATGGCTACACCTTC

V: TRBV3-1/TRBV3-2
J: TRBJ2-5
size: once
D: TRBD2
CDR3: CASSELAEQQETQYF
DNA: TGTGCCAGCAGCGAACTAGCGGAGCAACAAGAGACCCAGTACTTC

V: TRBV11-3
J: TRBJ2-3
size: NA
D: TRBD1
CDR3: CASSYRGPDTQYF
DNA: TGTGCCAGCAGCTACAGGGGACCAGATACGCAGTATTTT

V: TRBV5-1
J: TRBJ1-4
size: once
D: TRBD1
CDR3: CASSFYGQGGSEKLFF
DNA: TGCGCCAGCAGTTTTTATGGACAGGGTGGGAGTGAAAAACTGTTTTTT

V: TRBV12-5
J: TRBJ2-1
size: NA
D: NA
CDR3: CASGLGDEQFF
DNA: TGTGCTAGTGGTTTGGGCGATGAGCAGTTCTTC

V: TRBV30
J: TRBJ1-2
size: NA
D: NA
CDR3: CACSRVTTLAGYTF
DNA: TGTGCCTGTTCGAGGGTGACTACCCTAGCGGGCTACACCTTC

V: TRBV12-3/TRBV12-4
J: TRBJ1-2
size: NA
D: NA
CDR3: CASSLQGVDGYTF
DNA: TGTGCCAGCAGTTTACAGGGCGTCGACGGCTACACCTTC

V: TRBV11-2
J: TRBJ1-6
size: NA
D: TRBD1
CDR3: CASSGGQTAGNSPLHF
DNA: TGTGCCAGCAGCGGGGGACAGACGGCCGGTAATTCACCCCTCCACTTT

V: TRBV7-8
J: TRBJ1-5
size: NA
D: TRBD1
CDR3: CASSLSGGLNQPQHF
DNA: TGTGCCAGCAGCTTGTCAGGGGGCCTAAATCAGCCCCAGCATTTT

V: TRBV7-9
J: TRBJ2-1
size: once
D: NA
CDR3: CASSSNGGEQFF
DNA: TGTGCCAGCAGCTCTAACGGGGGTGAGCAGTTCTTC

V: TRBV7-2
J: TRBJ1-1
size: NA
D: TRBD1
CDR3: CASSLGGPGQASEAFF
DNA: TGTGCCAGCAGCTTAGGGGGGCCGGGACAGGCATCTGAAGCTTTCTTT

V: TRBV5-1
J: TRBJ1-1
size: NA
D: NA
CDR3: CASSDSGTSAEAFF
DNA: TGCGCCAGCAGCGATTCCGGGACATCGGCTGAAGCTTTCTTT

V: TRBV29-1
J: TRBJ1-5
size: once
D: NA
CDR3: CSVAAGANQPQHF
DNA: TGCAGCGTTGCTGCAGGGGCAAATCAGCCCCAGCATTTT

V: TRBV27
J: TRBJ1-1
size: NA
D: NA
CDR3: CASSLGRPGKAFF
DNA: TGTGCCAGCAGTTTAGGGCGCCCGGGGAAAGCTTTCTTT

V: TRBV12-3/TRBV12-4
J: TRBJ1-5
size: NA
D: NA
CDR3: CASSPQGSQPQHF
DNA: TGTGCCAGCAGTCCGCAGGGAAGCCAGCCCCAGCATTTT

V: TRBV3-1/TRBV3-2
J: TRBJ1-2
size: NA
D: NA
CDR3: CASSRTEVNYGYTF
DNA: TGTGCCAGCAGCCGGACAGAAGTAAACTATGGCTACACCTTC

V: TRBV9
J: TRBJ1-3
size: NA
D: NA
CDR3: CASSGQVSGNTIYF
DNA: TGTGCCAGCAGCGGACAGGTTTCTGGAAACACCATATATTTT

V: TRBV6-6
J: TRBJ2-2
size: NA
D: NA
CDR3: CASSYFRLVDTGELFF
DNA: TGTGCCAGCAGTTACTTCCGACTAGTGGACACCGGGGAGCTGTTTTTT

V: TRBV7-2
J: TRBJ2-5
size: NA
D: NA
CDR3: CASSSSETQYF
DNA: TGTGCCAGCAGCTCATCCGAGACCCAGTACTTC